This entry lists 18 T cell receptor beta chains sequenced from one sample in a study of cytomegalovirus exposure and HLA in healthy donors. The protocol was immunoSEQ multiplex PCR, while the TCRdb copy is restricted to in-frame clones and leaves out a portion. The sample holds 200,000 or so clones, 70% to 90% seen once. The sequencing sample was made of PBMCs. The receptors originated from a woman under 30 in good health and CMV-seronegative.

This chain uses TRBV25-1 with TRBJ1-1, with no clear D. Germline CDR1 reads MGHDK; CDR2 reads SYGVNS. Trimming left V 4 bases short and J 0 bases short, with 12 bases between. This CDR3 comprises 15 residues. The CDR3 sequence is CASSGTEIMNTEAFF. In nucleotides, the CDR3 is TGTGCCAGCAGTGGCACAGAAATCATGAACACTGAAGCTTTCTTT.

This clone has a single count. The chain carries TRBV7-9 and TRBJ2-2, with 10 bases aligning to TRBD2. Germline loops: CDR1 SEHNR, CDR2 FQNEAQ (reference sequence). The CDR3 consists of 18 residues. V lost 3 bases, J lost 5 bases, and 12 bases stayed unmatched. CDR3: CASSLGLAGASGTGELFF. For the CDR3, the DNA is TGTGCCAGCAGCTTGGGGCTAGCGGGGGCCTCGGGGACCGGGGAGCTGTTTTTT.

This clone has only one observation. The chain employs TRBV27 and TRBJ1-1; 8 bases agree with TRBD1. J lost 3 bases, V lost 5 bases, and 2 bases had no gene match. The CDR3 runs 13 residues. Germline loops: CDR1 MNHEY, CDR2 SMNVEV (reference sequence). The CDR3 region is CASSEDRDTEAFF. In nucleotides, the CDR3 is TGTGCCAGCAGTGAGGACAGGGACACTGAAGCTTTCTTT.

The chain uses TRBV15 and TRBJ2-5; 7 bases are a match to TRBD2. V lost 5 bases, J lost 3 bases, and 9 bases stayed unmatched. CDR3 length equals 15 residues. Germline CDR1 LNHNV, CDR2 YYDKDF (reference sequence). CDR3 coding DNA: TGTGCCACCAGCGGAAGCGGGACTCTCGAAGAGACCCAGTACTTC. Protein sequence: CATSGSGTLEETQYF.

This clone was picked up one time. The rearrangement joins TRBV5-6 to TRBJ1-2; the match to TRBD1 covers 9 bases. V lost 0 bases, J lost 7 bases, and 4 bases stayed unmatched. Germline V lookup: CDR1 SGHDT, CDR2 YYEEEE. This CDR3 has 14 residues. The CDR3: CASSLEQGAGGYTF. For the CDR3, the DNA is TGTGCCAGCAGCTTGGAACAGGGGGCTGGTGGCTACACCTTC.

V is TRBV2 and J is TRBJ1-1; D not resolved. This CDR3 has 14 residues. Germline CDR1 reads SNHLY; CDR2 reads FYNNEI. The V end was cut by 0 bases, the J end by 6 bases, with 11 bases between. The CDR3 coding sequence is TGTGCCAGCAGTGAAGCGGTTCTCACCGCTGAAGCTTTCTTT. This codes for CASSEAVLTAEAFF.

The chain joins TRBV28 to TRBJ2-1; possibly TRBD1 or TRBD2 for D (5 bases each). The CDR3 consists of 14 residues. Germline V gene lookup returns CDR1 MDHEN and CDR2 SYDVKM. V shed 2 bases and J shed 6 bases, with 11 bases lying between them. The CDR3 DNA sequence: TGTGCCAGCAGTTTAACGGGGCCCCCCAATGAGCAGTTCTTC. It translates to CASSLTGPPNEQFF.

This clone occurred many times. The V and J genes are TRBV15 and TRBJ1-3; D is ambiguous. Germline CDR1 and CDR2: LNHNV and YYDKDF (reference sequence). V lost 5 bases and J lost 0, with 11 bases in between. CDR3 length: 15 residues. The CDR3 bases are TGTGCCACCAGCGGTGAGGTACTCTCTGGAAACACCATATATTTT. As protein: CATSGEVLSGNTIYF.

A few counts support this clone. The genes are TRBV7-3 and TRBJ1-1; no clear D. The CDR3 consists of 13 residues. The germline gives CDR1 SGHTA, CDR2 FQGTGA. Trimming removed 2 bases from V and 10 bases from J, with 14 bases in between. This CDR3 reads CASSLAATSGAFF. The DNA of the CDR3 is TGTGCCAGCAGCTTAGCAGCCACGAGCGGAGCTTTCTTT.

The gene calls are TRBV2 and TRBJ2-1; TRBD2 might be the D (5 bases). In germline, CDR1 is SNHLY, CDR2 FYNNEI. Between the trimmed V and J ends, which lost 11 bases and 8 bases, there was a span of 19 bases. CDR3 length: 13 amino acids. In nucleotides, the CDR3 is TGTGCCGGCGTCGAGGGAGATGGTGATGAGCAGTTCTTC. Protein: CAGVEGDGDEQFF.

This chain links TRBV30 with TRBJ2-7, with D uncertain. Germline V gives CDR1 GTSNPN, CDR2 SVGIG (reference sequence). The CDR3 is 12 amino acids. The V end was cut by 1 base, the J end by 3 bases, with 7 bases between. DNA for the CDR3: TGTGCCTGGAGTGACATAAGCTACGAGCAGTACTTC. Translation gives CAWSDISYEQYF.

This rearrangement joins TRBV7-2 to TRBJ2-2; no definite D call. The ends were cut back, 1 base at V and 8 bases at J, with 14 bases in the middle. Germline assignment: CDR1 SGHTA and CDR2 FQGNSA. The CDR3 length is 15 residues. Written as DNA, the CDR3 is TGTGCCAGCAGCTTAGAATGGCCATTCATGGGGGAGCTGTTTTTT. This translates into CASSLEWPFMGELFF.

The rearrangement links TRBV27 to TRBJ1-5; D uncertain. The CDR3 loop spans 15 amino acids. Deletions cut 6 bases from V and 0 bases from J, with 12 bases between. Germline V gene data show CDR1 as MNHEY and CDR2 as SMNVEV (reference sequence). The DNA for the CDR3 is TGTGCCAGCAGCGAGAGCTCTTATAGCAATCAGCCCCAGCATTTT. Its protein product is CASSESSYSNQPQHF.

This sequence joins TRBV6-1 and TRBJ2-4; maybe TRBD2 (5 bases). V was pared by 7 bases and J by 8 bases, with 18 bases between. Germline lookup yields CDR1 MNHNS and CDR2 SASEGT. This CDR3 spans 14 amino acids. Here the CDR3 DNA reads TGTGCCAGCAAAGAGGGTCTAGCCTGGGACATTCAGTACTTC. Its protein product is CASKEGLAWDIQYF.

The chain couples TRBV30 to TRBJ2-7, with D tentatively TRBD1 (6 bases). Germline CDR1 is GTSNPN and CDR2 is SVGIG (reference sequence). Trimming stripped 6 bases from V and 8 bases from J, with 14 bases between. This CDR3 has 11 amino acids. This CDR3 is CACGTPSKQYF. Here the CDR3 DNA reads TGTGCCTGTGGGACACCCTCTAAGCAGTACTTC.

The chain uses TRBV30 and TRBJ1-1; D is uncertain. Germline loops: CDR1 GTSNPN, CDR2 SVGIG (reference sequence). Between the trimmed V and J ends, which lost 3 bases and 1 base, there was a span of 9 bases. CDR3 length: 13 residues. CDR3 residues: CAWRGFKNTEAFF. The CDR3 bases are TGTGCCTGGAGGGGGTTCAAGAACACTGAAGCTTTCTTT.

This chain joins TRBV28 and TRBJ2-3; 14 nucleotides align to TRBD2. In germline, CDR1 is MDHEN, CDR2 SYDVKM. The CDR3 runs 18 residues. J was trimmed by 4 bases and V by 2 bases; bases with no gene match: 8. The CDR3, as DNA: TGTGCCAGCAGTTTAACCGGGACTAGCGGGAGCATATCAGATACGCAGTATTTT. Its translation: CASSLTGTSGSISDTQYF.

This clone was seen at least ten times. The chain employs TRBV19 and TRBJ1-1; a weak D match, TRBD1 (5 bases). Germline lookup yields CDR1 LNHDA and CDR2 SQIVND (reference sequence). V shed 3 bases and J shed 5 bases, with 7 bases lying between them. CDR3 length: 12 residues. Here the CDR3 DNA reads TGTGCCAGTAGTATCAGGGCGACTGAAGCTTTCTTT. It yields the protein CASSIRATEAFF.